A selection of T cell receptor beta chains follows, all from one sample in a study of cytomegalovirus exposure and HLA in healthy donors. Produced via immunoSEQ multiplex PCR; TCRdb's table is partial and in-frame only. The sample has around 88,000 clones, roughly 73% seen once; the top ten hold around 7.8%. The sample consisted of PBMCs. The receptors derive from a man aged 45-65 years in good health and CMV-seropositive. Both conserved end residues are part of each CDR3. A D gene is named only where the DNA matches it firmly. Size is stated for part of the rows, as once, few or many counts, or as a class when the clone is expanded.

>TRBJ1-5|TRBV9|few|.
TGTGCCAGCAGTTTTACGGGGGGCAATCAGCCCCAGCATTTT
CASSFTGGNQPQHF
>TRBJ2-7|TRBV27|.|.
TGTGCCAGCAGTTTATATGGGGGCGGACAGAAAGATTCCTACGAGCAGTACTTC
CASSLYGGGQKDSYEQYF
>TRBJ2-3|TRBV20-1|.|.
TGCAGTGCGGAGGCGGGATGGGCGCAGTATTTT
CSAEAGWAQYF
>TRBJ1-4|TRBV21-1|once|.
TGTGCCAGCAGCACCCAGGGGGCCGATGAAAAACTGTTTTTT
CASSTQGADEKLFF
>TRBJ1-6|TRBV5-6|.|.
TGTGCCAGCAGCTTCGCAGACCTAGGGGGTAATTCACCCCTCCACTTT
CASSFADLGGNSPLHF
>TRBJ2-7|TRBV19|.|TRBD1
TGTGCCAGTAGCGCCTCGGGACAGTTCTACGAGCAGTACTTC
CASSASGQFYEQYF
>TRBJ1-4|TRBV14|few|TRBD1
TGTGCCAGCAGCCCCAGGACCAGGGGGGAAAAACTGTTTTTT
CASSPRTRGEKLFF
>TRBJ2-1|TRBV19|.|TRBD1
TGTGCCAGTAGTATTCGTGACAGGGGCTTGGATGAGCAGTTCTTC
CASSIRDRGLDEQFF
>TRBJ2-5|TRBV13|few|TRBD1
TGTGCCACCCGACAGGGGGCCCAAGAGACCCAGTACTTC
CATRQGAQETQYF
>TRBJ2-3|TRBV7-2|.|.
TGTGCCAGCAGCCCTAGGACAATGCCAGCAGATACGCAGTATTTT
CASSPRTMPADTQYF
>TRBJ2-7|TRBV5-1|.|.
TGCGCCAGCAGCCCGGACAGTTATGCCTACGAGCAGTACTTC
CASSPDSYAYEQYF
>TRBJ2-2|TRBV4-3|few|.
TGCGCCAGCAGCCAAGAGGTGGCGCCACCGAGGACCGGGGAGCTGTTTTTT
CASSQEVAPPRTGELFF
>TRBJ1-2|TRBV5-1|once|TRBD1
TGCGCCAGCAGCACAACAGGGGATAACTATGGCTACACCTTC
CASSTTGDNYGYTF
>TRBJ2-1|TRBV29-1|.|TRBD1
TGCAGCGTGGACTCAGGGACAGTAAGCTCCTACAATGAGCAGTTCTTC
CSVDSGTVSSYNEQFF
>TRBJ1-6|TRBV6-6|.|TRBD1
TGTGCCAGCAGCCGAGACAGGGTGGGCTCACCCCTCAACTTT
CASSRDRVGSPLNF
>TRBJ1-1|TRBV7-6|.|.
TGTGCCAGCAGCGTCGGGTCTGGGACTGAAGCTTTCTTT
CASSVGSGTEAFF
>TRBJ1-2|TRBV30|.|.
TGTGCCTGGAAGGGGGGGGCCTCATTCTATGGCTACACCTTC
CAWKGGASFYGYTF
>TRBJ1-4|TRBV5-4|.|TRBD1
TGTGCCAGCAGCTTGGGGGGACAGGGTAATGAAAAACTGTTTTTT
CASSLGGQGNEKLFF
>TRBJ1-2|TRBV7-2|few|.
TGTGCCAGCAGCTTAGCACAGGGAAATGGCTACACCTTC
CASSLAQGNGYTF
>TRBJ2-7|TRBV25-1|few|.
TGTGCCAGCAGTGAAAAGGCACCAGGGGCTTCCTACGAGCAGTACTTC
CASSEKAPGASYEQYF
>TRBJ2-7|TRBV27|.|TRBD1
TGTGCCAGCAGCCAACAGGGGATTTACTACGAGCAGTACTTC
CASSQQGIYYEQYF
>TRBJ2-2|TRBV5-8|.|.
TGTGCCAGCAGCGCCCAGGGGGGCTACACCGGGGAGCTGTTTTTT
CASSAQGGYTGELFF
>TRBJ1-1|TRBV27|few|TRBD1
TGTGCCAGCAAGGGACAGTCGAACACTGAAGCTTTCTTT
CASKGQSNTEAFF
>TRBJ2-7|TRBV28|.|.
TGTGCCAGCAGTACCACAGGGTTGGGCTACGAGCAGTACTTC
CASSTTGLGYEQYF
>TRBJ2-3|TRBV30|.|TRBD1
TGTGCCTTTACCGGGACAGGGGGCCCAGATACGCAGTATTTT
CAFTGTGGPDTQYF
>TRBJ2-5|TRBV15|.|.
TGTGCCACCAGCAGAGGCCCCGGCTTAGGGGCGGCCCAGTACTTC
CATSRGPGLGAAQYF
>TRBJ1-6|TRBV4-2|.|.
TGTGCCAGCAGCCAAGAAGGGGGCTCCTATAATTCACCCCTCCACTTT
CASSQEGGSYNSPLHF
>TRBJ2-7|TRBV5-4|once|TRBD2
TGTGCCAGCAGCTTCAGCGGGGCAGGCGAGCAGTACTTC
CASSFSGAGEQYF
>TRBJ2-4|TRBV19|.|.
TGTGCCAGTAGTATAGGAGGTGCGATTCAGTACTTC
CASSIGGAIQYF
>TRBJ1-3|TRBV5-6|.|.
TGTGCCAGCAGCTTGGGAAGAGGGAGGAGAAACACCATATATTTT
CASSLGRGRRNTIYF
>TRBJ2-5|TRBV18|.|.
TGTGCCAGCTCACTCGACAGGAATCAAGAGACCCAGTACTTC
CASSLDRNQETQYF
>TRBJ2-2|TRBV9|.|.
TGTGCCAGCAGACAGGGCGGCTACGGGGAGCTGTTTTTT
CASRQGGYGELFF
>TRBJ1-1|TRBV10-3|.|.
TGTGCCATCAGACGGACAGCTACGAACACTGAAGCTTTCTTT
CAIRRTATNTEAFF
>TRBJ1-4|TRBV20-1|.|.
TGCAGTGCTAGTAGTACCGAAAAACTGTTTTTT
CSASSTEKLFF
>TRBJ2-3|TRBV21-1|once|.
TGTGCCAGCAGCAAACAACAGATTTGTGGGACAGGCACAGATACGCAGTATTTT
CASSKQQICGTGTDTQYF
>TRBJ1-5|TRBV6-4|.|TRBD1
TGTGCCAGCAGTGGACAGGGAGGACAGCCCCAGCATTTT
CASSGQGGQPQHF
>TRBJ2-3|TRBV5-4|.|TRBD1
TGTGCCAGCAGCATCCGGGACAGGGGGTTTAGCACAGATACGCAGTATTTT
CASSIRDRGFSTDTQYF
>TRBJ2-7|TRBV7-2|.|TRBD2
TGTGCCAGCAGCTTAGGGGCAGCGGGGGGGCCCTACGAGCAGTACTTC
CASSLGAAGGPYEQYF
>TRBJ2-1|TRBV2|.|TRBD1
TGTGCCACTAGGACAGGTATGAACAATGAGCAGTTCTTC
CATRTGMNNEQFF